The clone carrying this T cell receptor (beta chain) has only one observation. The source of the sample is a study of blood T cell repertoires in COVID-19. The data were produced by immunoSEQ multiplex PCR, yet TCRdb's version contains in-frame clones alone and is incomplete. The repertoire has roughly 60,000 clones, over 80% of them found once; the top ten carry around 9.6%. CDR1 is MNHEY and CDR2 is SMNVEV in the germline V gene (reference sequence). Germline trimming cut 0 bases from V and 2 bases from J; bases unmatched to any gene: 3. The CDR3 totals 16 residues. Sequences were obtained from peripheral blood. The chain is built from TRBV27 and TRBJ2-7; 11 bases map to TRBD2. The receptor was derived from a man aged 25 to 40 with COVID-19, enrolled during active disease. This chain's CDR3 is CASSLSPTSGTYEQYF. For the CDR3, the DNA is TGTGCCAGCAGTTTATCCCCGACTAGCGGGACCTACGAGCAGTACTTC.